The source of this TCR beta chain is a study of monozygotic twins with inflammatory bowel disease. This CDR3 is built from 17 residues. Germline V gene sequence: CDR1 SGHVS, CDR2 FNYEAQ. Note on this clonotype: Its antigen is unknown.

RNA in its total form was extracted from whole blood, and T cells were not sorted. Study-level results: Subtypes among T cells remained indistinguishable. Limited power may explain why concordant and discordant twins showed no difference in repertoire similarity.

Researchers used template switching to add UMIs featuring a 6-nucleotide sample barcode. TCRdb processed the 5' RACE reads again and assigns one entry to each CDR3 protein, with no DNA. The table for this sample gives 330,000 or so distinct CDR3 sequences. This clonotype was sampled from a human donor with ulcerative colitis or Crohn's disease, or a healthy co-twin of an affected twin (not recorded which). The V gene is TRBV7-6, the J gene TRBJ2-4; TCRdb's D gene call, TRBD2, goes unchecked for lack of DNA. The material sequenced was blood. CDR3 sequence reads: CASSFLAGEIAKNIQYF.